A single sample gave rise to the 5 T cell receptor beta chains below, sequenced in a study of blood T cells in healthy people across ages. A second about 7 to 11 cycle PCR used barcoded and J-beta primers. Each CDR3 protein is one row after TCRdb ran MiXCR on the 5' RACE reads. The sample has fewer than 900,000 distinct CDR3 sequences, roughly 41% seen once; the top ten hold 20% to 25%. Input material: blood. The receptors shown here come from an older woman in good health.

With respect to this clonotype: A much bigger clone sits one base away, suggesting this may be a read error. The CDR3 protein is CASSVQGTLGGYTF. CDR3 coding DNA: TGTGCCAGCAGTGTTCAAGGGACACTTGGAGGCTACACCTTC. This chain uses TRBV12-3 or TRBV12-4 with TRBJ1-2, with a possible D match to TRBD1 (6 bases). The germline V and J ends were trimmed by 5 bases and 8 bases, with 18 bases remaining between them. The CDR3 consists of 14 residues.

This rearrangement joins TRBV15 to TRBJ2-1; TRBD1 agrees at 8 bases. Germline lookup yields CDR1 LNHNV and CDR2 YYDKDF (reference sequence). Trimming removed 2 bases from V and 5 bases from J; junction bases left unmatched: 5. The CDR3 is made up of 15 amino acids. The CDR3 reads CATSRPQTGDNEQFF. The CDR3 DNA is TGTGCCACCAGCAGACCGCAGACAGGGGACAATGAGCAGTTCTTC.

The CDR3 loop reads CASSDSGSNIQYF. Written as DNA, the CDR3 is TGTGCCAGCAGTGACTCAGGGTCAAACATTCAGTACTTC. This chain joins TRBV6-4 and TRBJ2-7; D is ambiguous. The end of the DNA fits TRBJ2-4 better, so the J call may be wrong. Germline lookup yields CDR1 MRHNA and CDR2 SNTAGT. The CDR3 runs 13 residues.

This clonotype was seen only a few times. This chain uses TRBV25-1 with TRBJ1-2; D remains ambiguous. Trimming pared 6 bases from V and 4 bases from J, leaving 15 bases between. The CDR3 contains 14 residues. Germline V CDR1 and CDR2: MGHDK, SYGVNS. The CDR3 sequence: CASSGEGAIYGYTF. In DNA form, the CDR3 reads TGTGCCAGCAGCGGGGAGGGAGCCATCTATGGCTACACCTTC.

This clonotype was counted many times. The V gene is TRBV5-5, the J gene TRBJ2-1; 7 bases agree with TRBD2. J gave up 5 bases and V 6 bases, and 14 bases lay outside the gene matches. CDR1 is SGHKS and CDR2 is YYEKEE in the germline V gene (reference sequence). The CDR3 has 16 amino acids. The CDR3 region has the DNA TGTGCCAGCACGCCCACTCCCGGGGGGAACCACAATGAGCAGTTCTTC. It translates to CASTPTPGGNHNEQFF.